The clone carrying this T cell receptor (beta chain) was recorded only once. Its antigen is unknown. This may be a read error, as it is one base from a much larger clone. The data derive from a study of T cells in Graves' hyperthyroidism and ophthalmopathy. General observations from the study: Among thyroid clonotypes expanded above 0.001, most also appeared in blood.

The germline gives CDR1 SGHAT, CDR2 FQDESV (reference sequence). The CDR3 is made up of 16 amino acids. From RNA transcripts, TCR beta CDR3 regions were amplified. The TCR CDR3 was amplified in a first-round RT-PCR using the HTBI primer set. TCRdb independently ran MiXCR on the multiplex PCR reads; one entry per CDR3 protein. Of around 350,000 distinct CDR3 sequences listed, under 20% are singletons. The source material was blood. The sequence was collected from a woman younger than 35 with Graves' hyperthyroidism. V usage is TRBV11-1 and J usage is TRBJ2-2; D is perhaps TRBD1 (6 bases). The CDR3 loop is CASSPVGDTLTGELCF. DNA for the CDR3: TGTGCCAGCAGCCCTGTCGGGGACACCCTTACCGGGGAGCTGTGTTTT.